This TCR beta chain emerged from a study of blood T cell repertoires in COVID-19. As for the study in general: Some COVID-19 samples were acute and others convalescent; all came from the United States, Italy and Spain.

This clone was seen a handful of times. The ends were cut back, 5 bases at V and 5 bases at J, with 22 bases in the middle. The CDR3 is 17 residues long. Germline CDR1 SEHNR, CDR2 FQNEAQ (reference sequence). Per the study methods: Scientists estimated how many nucleated cells there were by amplifying reference gene primers. Clones were read by immunoSEQ multiplex PCR, and TCRdb kept only the in-frame ones, dropping some. D and trimming come from the DNA, and the V and J calls and clone size come from that table. Here the sample spans approximately 210,000 clones, 89% being singletons. The sequenced sample consisted of peripheral blood. The source of this sequence is a woman aged 40 to 50 with acute or convalescent COVID-19. The rearrangement uses TRBV7-9 and TRBJ2-1; D perhaps matches TRBD2 (7 bases). CDR3 nucleotides: TGTGCCAGCAGCCCCCTACAGGGACCGGGGGGCAACAATGAGCAGTTCTTC. It yields the protein CASSPLQGPGGNNEQFF.